The T cell receptor (beta chain) described here comes from a study of T-cell memory formation after mild COVID-19. Study-wide context: The study found TCR clusters largely donor specific. Findings of the study overall: Nothing confirmed that second-wave clones peaking on day 37 were specific for SARS-CoV-2. Within pre-infection memory, some responding clones were found, suggesting cross-reactive memory joined.

TCRdb re-derived calls from the 5' RACE reads in MiXCR, one entry per CDR3 protein. Of about 340,000 distinct CDR3 sequences listed, 10% to 15% were seen once; the top ten hold around 21%. This CDR3 spans 17 amino acids. V was shortened by 1 base and J by 4 bases, with 19 bases between the two germline ends. Germline CDR1 LGHNA, CDR2 YSLEER. With respect to this clonotype: The antigen is unknown.

The genes are TRBV4-3 and TRBJ1-1; D is possibly TRBD1 (5 bases). The receptor was derived from a man aged 18 to 29 who had mild COVID-19 (a few samples of this study predate the infection). Cell type and time point are not known. The material sequenced was PBMCs or a T cell subset sorted from them (not recorded which). CDR3 DNA: TGCGCCAGCAGCCAAGGGTTCGGAAGGGAAGGGGTCACTGAAGCTTTCTTT. It yields the protein CASSQGFGREGVTEAFF.